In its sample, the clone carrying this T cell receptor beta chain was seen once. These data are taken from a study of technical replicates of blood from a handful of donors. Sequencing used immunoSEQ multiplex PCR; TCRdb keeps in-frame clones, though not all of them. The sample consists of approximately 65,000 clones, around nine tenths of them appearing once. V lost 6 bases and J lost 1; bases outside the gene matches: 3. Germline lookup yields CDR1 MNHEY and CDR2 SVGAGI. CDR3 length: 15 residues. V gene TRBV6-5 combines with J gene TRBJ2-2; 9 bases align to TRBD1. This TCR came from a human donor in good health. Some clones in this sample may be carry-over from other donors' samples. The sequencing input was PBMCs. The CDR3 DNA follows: TGTGCCAGCAGAGGGACAGGGCGGAACACCGGGGAGCTGTTTTTT. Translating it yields CASRGTGRNTGELFF.